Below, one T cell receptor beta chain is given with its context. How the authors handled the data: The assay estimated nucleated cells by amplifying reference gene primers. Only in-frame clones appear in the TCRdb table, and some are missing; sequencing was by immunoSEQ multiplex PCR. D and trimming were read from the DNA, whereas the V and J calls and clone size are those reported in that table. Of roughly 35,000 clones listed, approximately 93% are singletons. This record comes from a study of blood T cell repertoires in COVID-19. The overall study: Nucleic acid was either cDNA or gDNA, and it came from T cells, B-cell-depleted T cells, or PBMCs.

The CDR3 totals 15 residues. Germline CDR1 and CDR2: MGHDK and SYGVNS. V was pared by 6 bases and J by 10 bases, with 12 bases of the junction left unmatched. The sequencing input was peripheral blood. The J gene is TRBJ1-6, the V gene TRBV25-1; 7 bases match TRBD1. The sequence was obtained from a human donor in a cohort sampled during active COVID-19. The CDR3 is CASRNGQANVSPLHF. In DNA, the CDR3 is TGTGCCAGCAGAAATGGACAGGCAAACGTCTCACCCCTCCACTTT.